These T cell receptor beta chains were read from a single sample in a study of shared clonotypes between healthy human individuals. Here immunoSEQ multiplex PCR was the method, and the copy in TCRdb shows in-frame clones only, minus some. The table records 1.6 million or so clones, more than 95% of them present only once. Material: naive CD4+ T cells sorted from blood. These receptors were collected from a man aged 25-45 years in good health. CDR3s include the opening cysteine and the closing phenylalanine or tryptophan. D genes are given only for firm matches. Size is omitted from some rows. Given values are once, few, many or a class for expanded clones.

TRBJ2-5,-,TRBD2,TRBV27,TGTGCCAGCAGAACTAGCGGCCAAGAGACCCAGTACTTC,CASRTSGQETQYF
TRBJ2-3,-,TRBD1,TRBV29-1,TGCAGCGCTGGGACAGGGAACACAGATACGCAGTATTTT,CSAGTGNTDTQYF
TRBJ1-4,-,-,TRBV28,TGTGCCAGCAGTTTGAGTGGGGCAACTAATGAAAAACTGTTTTTT,CASSLSGATNEKLFF
TRBJ2-3,once,-,TRBV18,TGTGCCAGCTCCCCGCGGCGGATCACAGATACGCAGTATTTT,CASSPRRITDTQYF
TRBJ1-5,-,TRBD1,TRBV7-8,TGTGCCAGCAGCTTAAATCCGGGACAGGCCCTCGGTCAGCCCCAGCATTTT,CASSLNPGQALGQPQHF
TRBJ2-5,-,-,TRBV14,TGTGCCAGCAGCCAAGATCTTGTTTTCGGGAAGAGGGCCCAGTACTTC,CASSQDLVFGKRAQYF
TRBJ2-5,-,-,TRBV18,TGTGCCAGCTCACCAGGGGGGCATGAGACCCAGTACTTC,CASSPGGHETQYF
TRBJ2-7,-,-,TRBV11-2,TGTGCCAGCAGCTTAGATAGGGGTAAGGGCCCATCCTACGAGCAGTACTTC,CASSLDRGKGPSYEQYF
TRBJ2-1,-,TRBD2,TRBV7-9,TGTGCCAGCAGCTTTCAAATGACTAGCGGTTCCTACAATGAGCAGTTCTTC,CASSFQMTSGSYNEQFF
TRBJ2-3,-,TRBD2,TRBV11-2,TGTGCCAGCAGCTCAGGACTAGCGGGAGATACGCAGTATTTT,CASSSGLAGDTQYF
TRBJ2-2,-,-,TRBV18,TGTGCCAGCTCACAACGGGACATCACCGGGGAGCTGTTTTTT,CASSQRDITGELFF
TRBJ1-5,few,TRBD1,TRBV19,TGTGCCAGTAGTACAGGACAGGGTGGTCAGCCCCAGCATTTT,CASSTGQGGQPQHF
TRBJ1-5,many,-,TRBV28,TGTGCCAGCAGTCAACTTGGTCTCTATCAGCCCCAGCATTTT,CASSQLGLYQPQHF
TRBJ1-5,few,TRBD1,TRBV18,TGTGCCAGCTCGCCGGGACAGGCGGCTCAGCCCCAGCATTTT,CASSPGQAAQPQHF
TRBJ2-5,-,-,TRBV2,TGTGCCAGCAGCCCCTCCATGGACTTCCAAGAGACCCAGTACTTC,CASSPSMDFQETQYF
TRBJ1-1,-,-,TRBV10-1,TGCGCCAGCAGTGAGACGGGGTTTGGGGAAGCTTTCTTT,CASSETGFGEAFF
TRBJ2-7,-,TRBD2,TRBV18,TGTGCCAGCTCACCAAGCGGGGGAGCGACCTACGAGCAGTACTTC,CASSPSGGATYEQYF
TRBJ2-6,-,-,TRBV4-1,TGCGCCAGCGATAAGGGGATTTCTGGGGCCAACGTCCTGACTTTC,CASDKGISGANVLTF
TRBJ2-2,-,-,TRBV18,TGTGCCAGCTCACCTACGGACGGAACCGGGGAGCTGTTTTTT,CASSPTDGTGELFF
TRBJ1-4,-,-,TRBV9,TGTGCCAGCAGCGTAACGCATTCACTTAATGAAAAACTGTTTTTT,CASSVTHSLNEKLFF
TRBJ2-2,-,-,TRBV28,TGTGCCAGCAGGGTCAGGGTCACCGGGGAGCTGTTTTTT,CASRVRVTGELFF
TRBJ1-4,-,-,TRBV7-2,TGTGCCAGCAGTTTAATAGGTACCGGGACCCGGTCTGAAAAACTGTTTTTT,CASSLIGTGTRSEKLFF
TRBJ1-1,-,TRBD1,TRBV7-9,TGTGCCAGCAGTTACGACAGGGAGACTGAAGCTTTCTTT,CASSYDRETEAFF
TRBJ2-1,-,-,TRBV4-3,TGCGCCAGCAGCCAAGGGGCTATAGCCTCCCTAGACAATGAGCAGTTCTTC,CASSQGAIASLDNEQFF
TRBJ2-1,-,TRBD2,TRBV7-3,TGTGCCAGCAGCTTAATTCCTAGCGGGAGGAATGAGCAGTTCTTC,CASSLIPSGRNEQFF
TRBJ2-5,-,-,TRBV6-1,TGTGCCAGCAGTGAAATGGTGGCCCCCCGGACCAAGACCCAGTACTTC,CASSEMVAPRTKTQYF
TRBJ1-5,-,-,TRBV28,TGTGCCAGCACCCCTCTGGTGGAGCAGCCCCAGCATTTT,CASTPLVEQPQHF
TRBJ2-1,-,-,TRBV12-5,TGTGCTAGTGCCCTAGGAGAGTATAGCTCCTACAATGAGCAGTTCTTC,CASALGEYSSYNEQFF
TRBJ2-5,-,TRBD2,TRBV11-2,TGTGCCAGCAGCTTTAACAAGCGGGAGGGCCCGAAGACCCAGTACTTC,CASSFNKREGPKTQYF
TRBJ2-1,-,-,TRBV7-9,TGTGCCAGCAGGGGTCAGGTTATGGCCTGGAGCTCCAATGAGCAGTTCTTC,CASRGQVMAWSSNEQFF
TRBJ1-2,-,TRBD1,TRBV30,TGTGCCTGGAGTCCCACTCTACAGGGGAACTATGGCTACACCTTC,CAWSPTLQGNYGYTF
TRBJ2-3,-,TRBD2,TRBV19,TGTGCCAGCAACCCGCGGGAGCTCACAGATACGCAGTATTTT,CASNPRELTDTQYF
TRBJ2-7,-,-,TRBV15,TGTGCCACCAGCAGAGATTTCATCTCCTACGAGCAGTACTTC,CATSRDFISYEQYF
TRBJ2-3,-,-,TRBV30,TGTGCCTGGAGACCTAGAACAGATACGCAGTATTTT,CAWRPRTDTQYF
TRBJ1-3,-,-,TRBV7-6,TGTGCCAGCAGCTTAGGTCCCCTAACCTCTGGAAACACCATATATTTT,CASSLGPLTSGNTIYF
TRBJ1-5,-,-,TRBV27,TGTGCCAGCAGTGATAGGGCCTACGGGAGTATTCAGCCCCAGCATTTT,CASSDRAYGSIQPQHF
TRBJ1-5,-,TRBD1,TRBV14,TGTGCCAGCAGCCAAGATGGGGACAGGACCTATAGCAATCAGCCCCAGCATTTT,CASSQDGDRTYSNQPQHF